Below, one T cell receptor (beta chain) is given with its context. Its antigen is not known. Germline loops: CDR1 LGHDT, CDR2 YNNKEL (reference sequence). The CDR3 covers 17 residues. The V gene lost 1 base and the J gene lost 2 bases, with 17 bases spanning the gap. This record belongs to a study of T-cell reconstitution after alpha-beta-depleted transplantation in children. Whole-study findings and limits: High day-60 TCRbeta diversity in some patients came from surviving recipient T cells and thymic progenitors.

This sample's TCRbeta library carried unique molecular identifier barcodes. MiXCR, run by TCRdb on the PCR reads, gives a single entry per CDR3 protein. The sample carries 300,000 or so distinct CDR3 sequences, approximately 23% recorded once. The source material was PBMCs, mostly from graft donor cells, sampled 180 days after TCRalphabeta/CD19-depleted stem cell transplant. The receptor was isolated from a male patient aged 5 to 17 who had a stem cell transplant for acute lymphoblastic leukemia, so the T cells may come from the graft donor. This sequence joins TRBV3-1 and TRBJ2-5; maybe TRBD2 (5 bases). CDR3 DNA: TGTGCCAGCAGCCAAGCCCCGTCCAAGCGGATACAAGAGACCCAGTACTTC. As protein: CASSQAPSKRIQETQYF.